The next 9 T cell receptor beta chains were all read from a single sample in a study of T-cell reconstitution after alpha-beta-depleted transplantation in children. TCRbeta library construction was performed incorporating unique molecular identifiers. TCRdb re-derived calls from the PCR reads in MiXCR, one entry per CDR3 protein. The table lists roughly 220,000 distinct CDR3 sequences, approximately 8% of them singletons. Sample: PBMCs, mostly from graft donor cells, taken 360 days after TCRalphabeta/CD19-depleted stem cell transplant. All receptors come from a male patient between 2 and 15 years old who had a stem cell transplant for acute myeloid leukemia, so the T cells may come from the graft donor.

CDR3 in amino acids: CSARLAGLAKNIQYF. The CDR3 coding sequence is TGCAGTGCTAGACTAGCGGGGCTAGCCAAAAACATTCAGTACTTC. The chain uses TRBV20-1 and TRBJ2-4; the match to TRBD2 covers 9 bases. Trimming took 2 bases from V and 0 from J; bases not matched to a gene: 2. The CDR3 consists of 15 residues. Germline CDR1 DFQATT, CDR2 SNEGSKA (reference sequence).

V is TRBV12-3 or TRBV12-4 and J is TRBJ2-5; possible D gene TRBD1, 6 bases. Trimming shortened V by 2 bases and J by 3 bases, and 13 bases separated the two germline ends. The CDR3 runs 15 residues. CDR3 DNA: TGTGCCAGCAGTTTAAGGGGACAAGGCAAAGAGACCCAGTACTTC. This sequence encodes CASSLRGQGKETQYF.

The J gene is TRBJ2-1, the V gene TRBV30; D is perhaps TRBD1 (7 bases). CDR1 GTSNPN and CDR2 SVGIG come from the germline V gene (reference sequence). Between the trimmed V and J ends, which lost 0 bases and 5 bases, there was a span of 20 bases. The CDR3 totals 17 residues. The CDR3 DNA reads as TGTGCCTGGAGTGTAGGGGGCGGCGGGGTCGGGCACAATGAGCAGTTCTTC. Protein product: CAWSVGGGGVGHNEQFF.

This clonotype was seen repeatedly, ten times or more. Here the CDR3 DNA reads TGTGCCAGCACCTTCAAGGGACCGCTTAATATGTCCCAGTACTTC. Its protein is CASTFKGPLNMSQYF. The chain joins TRBV12-3 or TRBV12-4 to TRBJ2-5, with D perhaps given as TRBD1 or TRBD2 (5 bases each). The length of the CDR3 is 15 residues. V lost 7 bases and J lost 9, with 24 bases in between.

There are a few counts of this clonotype. V usage is TRBV7-9 and J usage is TRBJ2-7; a weak D match, TRBD1 (5 bases). CDR1 is SEHNR and CDR2 is FQNEAQ in the germline V gene (reference sequence). Trimming pared 3 bases from V and 5 bases from J, leaving 8 bases between. The CDR3 totals 12 residues. DNA of the CDR3: TGTGCCAGCAGCTTCTCGGACAACGAGCAGTACTTC. Translated: CASSFSDNEQYF.

V usage is TRBV20-1 and J usage is TRBJ1-1, with a possible D match to TRBD1 (5 bases). This CDR3 comprises 14 residues. Trimming took off 0 bases at V and 4 bases at J, with 12 bases between the two ends. From germline, CDR1 is DFQATT and CDR2 SNEGSKA (reference sequence). CDR3 loop: CSARDGGAGTEAFF. The CDR3, as DNA: TGCAGTGCTAGAGACGGCGGGGCGGGCACTGAAGCTTTCTTT.

This clonotype was picked up many times. The chain is built from TRBV12-3 or TRBV12-4 and TRBJ2-3, with TRBD1 as a possible D gene (5 bases). V lost 4 bases, J lost 9 bases, and 20 bases lay in between. The CDR3 totals 15 residues. Here the CDR3 reads CASSSQDPTWGTQYF. CDR3 sequence (DNA): TGTGCCAGCAGTTCCCAGGATCCGACCTGGGGCACGCAGTATTTT.

This clonotype occurred a few times. The gene calls are TRBV20-1 and TRBJ2-5; 8 nucleotides line up with TRBD2. V lost 0 bases and J lost 1; bases outside the gene matches: 7. The CDR3 is made up of 16 amino acids. CDR1 and CDR2 (germline): DFQATT, SNEGSKA (reference sequence). For the CDR3, the DNA is TGCAGTGCTAGAGATTTAGCGGGACTTTTCCAAGAGACCCAGTACTTC. It yields the protein CSARDLAGLFQETQYF.

The chain joins TRBV12-3 or TRBV12-4 to TRBJ2-2, with 11 bases identical to TRBD2. Trimming took 5 bases from V and 8 from J; bases not matched to a gene: 10. There are 16 residues in the CDR3. The CDR3 is CASSQAPSGRMGELFF. The CDR3 nucleotides are TGTGCCAGCAGTCAAGCCCCTAGCGGGAGGATGGGGGAGCTGTTTTTT.